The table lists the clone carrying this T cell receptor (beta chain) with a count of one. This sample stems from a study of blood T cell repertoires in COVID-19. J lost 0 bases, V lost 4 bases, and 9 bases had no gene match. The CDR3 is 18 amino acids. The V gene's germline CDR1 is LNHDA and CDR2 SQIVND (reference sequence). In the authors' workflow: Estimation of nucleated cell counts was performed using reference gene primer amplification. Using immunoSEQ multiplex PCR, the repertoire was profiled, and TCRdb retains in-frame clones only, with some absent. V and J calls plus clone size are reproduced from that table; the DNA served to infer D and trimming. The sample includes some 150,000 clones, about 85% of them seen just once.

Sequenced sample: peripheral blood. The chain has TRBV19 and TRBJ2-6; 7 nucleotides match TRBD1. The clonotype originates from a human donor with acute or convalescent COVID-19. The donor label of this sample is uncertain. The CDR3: CASSKGTAAFSGANVLTF. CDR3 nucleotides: TGTGCCAGTAGTAAGGGGACAGCCGCCTTCTCTGGGGCCAACGTCCTGACTTTC.